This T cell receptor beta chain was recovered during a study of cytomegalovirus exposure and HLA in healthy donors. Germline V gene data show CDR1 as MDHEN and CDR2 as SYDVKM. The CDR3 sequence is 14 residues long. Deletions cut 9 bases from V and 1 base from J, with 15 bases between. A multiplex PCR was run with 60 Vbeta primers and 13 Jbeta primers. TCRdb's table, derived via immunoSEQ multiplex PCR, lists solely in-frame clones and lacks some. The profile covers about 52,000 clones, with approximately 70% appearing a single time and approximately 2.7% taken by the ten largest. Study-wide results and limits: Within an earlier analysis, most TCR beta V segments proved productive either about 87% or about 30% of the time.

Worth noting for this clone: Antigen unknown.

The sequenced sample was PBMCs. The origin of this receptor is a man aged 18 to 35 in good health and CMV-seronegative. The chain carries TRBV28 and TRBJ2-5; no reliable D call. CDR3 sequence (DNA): TGTGCCAGTGCCCGGAGTGAAACCCAAGAGACCCAGTACTTC. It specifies CASARSETQETQYF. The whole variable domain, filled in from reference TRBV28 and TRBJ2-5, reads DVKVTQSSRYLVKRTGEKVFLECVQDMDHENMFWYRQDPGLGLRLIYFSYDVKMKEKGDIPEGYSVSREKKERFSLILESASTNQTSMYLCASARSETQETQYFGPGTRLLVL.